This TCR beta chain was sequenced for a study of T-cell memory formation after mild COVID-19. Ten or more counts support this clonotype. The antigen remains undetermined. The trim removed 0 bases at V and 1 base at J, leaving 1 base unmatched. The CDR3 length is 15 residues. CDR1 SGHRS and CDR2 YFSETQ come from the germline V gene. Study-wide points: That cross-reactive memory joined was suggested by some responding clones appearing in pre-infection memory. A balance of CD4 and CD8 characterized clones contracting day 15 to 85, whereas later expanders leaned CD4+.

TCR alpha and TCR beta cDNA libraries carrying sample barcodes and UMIs came from 5'RACE with constant-segment primers. TCRdb itself ran the 5' RACE reads through MiXCR, one entry per CDR3 protein. This table holds about 140,000 distinct CDR3 sequences, 6% to 7% found once. This TCR derives from an adult woman who had mild COVID-19 (a few samples of this study predate the infection). Cell type and time point are not known. Sequencing was performed on PBMCs or a T cell subset sorted from them (not recorded which). V and J are TRBV5-1 and TRBJ2-1; 7 bases are shared with TRBD2. For the CDR3, the DNA is TGCGCCAGCAGCTTGGCTAGCGGTTCCTACAATGAGCAGTTCTTC. This translates into CASSLASGSYNEQFF.